Listed here is a single T cell receptor (beta chain). Per the original methods: Amplified reference gene primers provided the basis for estimating nucleated cell counts. Measured with immunoSEQ multiplex PCR; TCRdb has only the in-frame clones, and not every one. V and J calls and clone size are given by that table; D and trimming were obtained from the DNA. The sample has roughly 39,000 clones; 85% are singletons. These data are taken from a study of blood T cell repertoires in COVID-19. Across the whole study: Donors in the United States, Italy and Spain gave samples during acute or convalescent COVID-19. PBMCs, B-cell-depleted T cells, or T cells were the source of the cDNA or gDNA that made up the material.

Trimming removed 4 bases at V and 8 bases at J, with 19 bases between. Germline CDR1 SGHNT, CDR2 YYREEE (reference sequence). The length of the CDR3 is 15 residues. Sequencing was performed on peripheral blood. The chain couples TRBV5-4 to TRBJ2-1, with D maybe TRBD1 (5 bases). The clonotype comes from a human donor in a cohort sampled during active COVID-19. CDR3 region: CASSPLGTGRDEQFF. The CDR3 DNA follows: TGTGCCAGCAGCCCCCTGGGAACAGGTCGGGATGAGCAGTTCTTC.